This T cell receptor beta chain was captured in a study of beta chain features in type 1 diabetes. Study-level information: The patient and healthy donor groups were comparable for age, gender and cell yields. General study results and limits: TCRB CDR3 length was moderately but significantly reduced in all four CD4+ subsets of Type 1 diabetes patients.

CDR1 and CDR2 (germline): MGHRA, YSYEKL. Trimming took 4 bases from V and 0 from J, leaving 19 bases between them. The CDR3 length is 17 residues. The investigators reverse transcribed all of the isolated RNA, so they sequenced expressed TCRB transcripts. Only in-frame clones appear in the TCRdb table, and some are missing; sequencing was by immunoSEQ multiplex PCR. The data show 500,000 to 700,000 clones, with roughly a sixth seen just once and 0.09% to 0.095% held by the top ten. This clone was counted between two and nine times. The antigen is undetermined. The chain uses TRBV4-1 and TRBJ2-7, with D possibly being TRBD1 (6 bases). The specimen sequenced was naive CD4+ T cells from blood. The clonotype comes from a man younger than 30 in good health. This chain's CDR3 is CASSRQILRDNSYEQYF. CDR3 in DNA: TGCGCCAGCAGCCGCCAAATCCTCCGGGACAACTCCTACGAGCAGTACTTC.